This TCR beta chain was observed in a study of beta chain features in type 1 diabetes. This CDR3 has 16 amino acids. Trimming stripped 4 bases from V and 4 bases from J, with 16 bases between. Germline V gene data show CDR1 as SGHDN and CDR2 as FVKESK. The study reverse transcribed the entire isolated RNA, so it sequenced expressed TCRB transcripts. Only in-frame clones appear in the TCRdb table, and some are missing; sequencing was by immunoSEQ multiplex PCR. The sample shows roughly 130,000 clones, around 8.7% of them seen only once. CD4+ naive, central memory, regulatory and stem cell-like memory cells were sorted via CD45RO/CCR7/CD25/CD127/CD95/CD27. Sort purity for all populations was recorded as exceeding 98%.

The TCR sequence derives from a man between 18 and 29 years old in good health. The V and J genes are TRBV14 and TRBJ2-2; TRBD1 might be the D (6 bases). Material: central memory CD4+ T cells from blood. CDR3 nucleotide sequence: TGTGCCAGCAGCCCTAACAGGGTCGTGGGCACCGGGGAGCTGTTTTTT. This gives the protein CASSPNRVVGTGELFF. The full variable domain, rest sourced from reference TRBV14 and TRBJ2-2, is EAGVTQFPSHSVIEKGQTVTLRCDPISGHDNLYWYRRVMGKEIKFLLHFVKESKQDESGMPNNRFLAERTGGTYSTLKVQPAELEDSGVYFCASSPNRVVGTGELFFGEGSRLTVL.